The clone carrying this T cell receptor beta chain was observed a few times. The target antigen is unknown. V gave up 1 base and J gave up 8 bases, with 6 bases separating them. This CDR3 has 12 amino acids. Germline V CDR1 and CDR2: SGHVS, FNYEAQ. This sample stems from a study of blood T cells in healthy people across ages. The study, taken as a whole, reports: Roughly linearly, TCR beta diversity per million T cells fell as age increased.

A sample-barcoded 5' primer and a J-beta primer mix were used in a second PCR of roughly 7 to 12 cycles. A template-switch adaptor with 12 random nucleotides tagged each cDNA molecule. A single record per CDR3 protein comes from TCRdb applying MiXCR to the 5' RACE reads. The table shows some 1.5 million distinct CDR3 sequences, with approximately 28% occurring only once. V usage is TRBV7-6 and J usage is TRBJ2-1, with a tentative D call TRBD1 (5 bases). This TCR was sampled from a woman aged 25 to 45 in good health. Material: blood. CDR3 bases: TGTGCCAGCAGCTTAGAGACAGATGAGCAGTTCTTC. This codes for CASSLETDEQFF. The entire variable domain, with the rest obtained from reference TRBV7-6 and TRBJ2-1, is as follows: GAGVSQSPRYKVTKRGQDVALRCDPISGHVSLYWYRQALGQGPEFLTYFNYEAQQDKSGLPNDRFSAERPEGSISTLTIQRTEQRDSAMYRCASSLETDEQFFGPGTRLTVL.